This T cell receptor (beta chain) is drawn from a study of ipilimumab plus nivolumab after autologous stem cell transplantation. Here immunoSEQ multiplex PCR was the method, and the copy in TCRdb shows in-frame clones only, minus some. The sample holds about 17,000 clones, roughly 80% seen once. This clone appeared a few times. Trimming took 7 bases from V and 6 from J; bases not matched to a gene: 8. Germline CDR1 reads LNHDA; CDR2 reads SQIVND (reference sequence). The CDR3 totals 13 residues. Patients got ipilimumab 1 mg/kg beginning 14 to 28 days post-transplant. Dosing: nivolumab 3 mg/kg IV, weeks 1, 4, 7, 10, then every two weeks to week 26.

The gene calls are TRBV19 and TRBJ1-2; 7 nucleotides agree with TRBD1. Sample: PBMCs, taken in a trial of ipilimumab plus nivolumab as post-transplant consolidation. The receptor's source is a male donor with diffuse large B-cell lymphoma. The CDR3: CASKTGTVDGYTF. Written as DNA, the CDR3 is TGTGCCAGTAAAACAGGGACAGTCGATGGCTACACCTTC. Full variable domain (outside the CDR3, taken from reference TRBV19 and TRBJ1-2): DGGITQSPKYLFRKEGQNVTLSCEQNLNHDAMYWYRQDPGQGLRLIYYSQIVNDFQKGDIAEGYSVSREKKESFPLTVTSAQKNPTAFYLCASKTGTVDGYTFGSGTRLTVV.